Sequencing of this T cell receptor beta chain was carried out in a study of blood T cell repertoires in COVID-19. The CDR3 is 15 amino acids. V shed 5 bases and J 7 bases; nucleotides not matched to a gene: 4. Germline assignment: CDR1 LNHDA and CDR2 SQIVND (reference sequence). The repertoire was sequenced with immunoSEQ multiplex PCR; TCRdb's copy has only in-frame clones and lacks some. The table has 55,000 to 75,000 clones, over 75% seen once. The TCR sequence derives from a man of 80 years or more with active or convalescent COVID-19. Sequences were obtained from peripheral blood. The chain employs TRBV19 and TRBJ2-1; TRBD2 aligns across 14 bases. CDR3 bases: TGTGCCAGTAGTTTCGGGACTAGCGGGAGTAATGAGCAGTTCTTC. Its translation is CASSFGTSGSNEQFF.